This entry lists 18 T cell receptor beta chains sequenced from one sample in a study of human T cells and chemical hapten exposure. Documented time point: patch test 3, about 24 weeks after DPC sensitization. Noted treatment: therapeutic diphenylcyclopropenone sensitization with weekly scalp DPC. MiXCR was run by TCRdb on the RACE reads, yielding one entry per CDR3 protein. The repertoire consists of around 70,000 distinct CDR3 sequences, with approximately 12% occurring once and the leading ten covering roughly 1.3%. The sequenced sample was whole blood, obtained in connection with sensitization to the hapten diphenylcyclopropenone (DPC). These receptors originate from a woman aged 50 to 60 with alopecia areata. Some clones in this sample may be carry-over from other donors' samples.

This clonotype was seen only a few times. This chain uses TRBV5-1 with TRBJ2-3, with D perhaps matching TRBD2 (6 bases). The CDR3 loop spans 14 amino acids. V shed 0 bases and J shed 4 bases, with 9 bases lying between them. Germline assignment: CDR1 SGHRS and CDR2 YFSETQ. The CDR3 spells CASSLEASADTQYF. The CDR3, as DNA: TGCGCCAGCAGCTTGGAGGCTAGCGCAGATACGCAGTATTTT.

This clonotype was seen a few times. The rearrangement joins TRBV18 to TRBJ1-5, with unresolved D. The CDR3 length is 16 residues. The ends were cut back, 3 bases at V and 9 bases at J, with 21 bases in the middle. Germline V gene sequence: CDR1 KGHSH, CDR2 LQKENI. The CDR3 protein is CASSPVAVRSIRPQHF. The CDR3 region has the DNA TGTGCCAGCTCACCTGTGGCCGTACGGTCTATAAGGCCCCAGCATTTT.

The genes are TRBV28 and TRBJ2-7, with D perhaps given as TRBD1 or TRBD2 (5 bases each). The CDR3 contains 14 residues. The V end was cut by 5 bases, the J end by 2 bases, with 13 bases between. Looked up from germline, CDR1 is MDHEN and CDR2 is SYDVKM. Here the CDR3 reads CASSGAGTPYEQYF. In nucleotides, the CDR3 is TGTGCCAGCAGTGGGGCAGGGACCCCCTACGAGCAGTACTTC. The whole variable domain, filled in from reference TRBV28 and TRBJ2-7, reads DVKVTQSSRYLVKRTGEKVFLECVQDMDHENMFWYRQDPGLGLRLIYFSYDVKMKEKGDIPEGYSVSREKKERFSLILESASTNQTSMYLCASSGAGTPYEQYFGPGTRLTVT.

This clonotype came up many times. The chain couples TRBV6-5 to TRBJ2-1; D may correspond to TRBD1 or TRBD2 (5 bases each). This CDR3 is 14 amino acids long. The germline V gene encodes CDR1 MNHEY and CDR2 SVGAGI. With 2 bases removed from V and 12 bases from J, the gap between germline ends came to 17 bases. CDR3 nucleotide sequence: TGTGCCAGCAGTTACAGTCCCAGGGAGCACGGGCAGTTCTTC. Its translation: CASSYSPREHGQFF.

There are a few counts of this clonotype. The V and J genes are TRBV29-1 and TRBJ1-1, with 8 bases fitting TRBD1. The germline V gene has CDR1 SQVTM and CDR2 ANQGSEA. With 6 bases clipped from V and 3 bases from J, the junction kept 12 bases outside the gene matches. CDR3 size: 15 residues. The CDR3 coding sequence is TGCAGCGTCACAGGACAGGGAAGGGGCCACACTGAAGCTTTCTTT. As protein: CSVTGQGRGHTEAFF.

This clonotype turned up a few times. V usage is TRBV10-2 and J usage is TRBJ2-6; D is possibly TRBD2 (5 bases). In germline, CDR1 is WSHSY, CDR2 SAAADI. V lost 8 bases and J 0 bases, leaving 17 bases between the germline ends. There are 17 residues in the CDR3. In DNA form, the CDR3 reads TGCGCCAGCCGGGGTCAGAGAGAAGGCTCTGGGGCCAACGTCCTGACTTTC. This encodes CASRGQREGSGANVLTF.

In this sample, this clonotype turned up a few times. This chain uses TRBV6-2 or TRBV6-3 with TRBJ2-7, with 9 bases matching TRBD2. In germline, CDR1 is MNHEY, CDR2 SVGEGT. J was trimmed by 2 bases and V by 11 bases; bases with no gene match: 13. CDR3 length: 15 residues. CDR3 bases: TGTGCCTCCCTCCTAGCCCTAGCGGGACCCTACGAGCAGTACTTC. Protein sequence: CASLLALAGPYEQYF.

This clonotype was seen repeatedly, ten times or more. The rearrangement links TRBV4-1 to TRBJ2-3; either TRBD1 or TRBD2 may fit D (5 bases each). V was cut by 4 bases and J by 3 bases, with 17 bases left in between. CDR3 length equals 16 residues. Germline lookup yields CDR1 MGHRA and CDR2 YSYEKL. CDR3 bases: TGCGCCAGCAGCCGCGGCGAGGGGCGAGGGACAGATACGCAGTATTTT. Translated: CASSRGEGRGTDTQYF.

This clonotype was observed many times. The chain is built from TRBV7-9 and TRBJ2-3; D gene unclear. The CDR3 has 15 amino acids. The V gene's germline CDR1 is SEHNR and CDR2 FQNEAQ (reference sequence). Trimming stripped 3 bases from V and 1 base from J, with 11 bases between. The CDR3 protein is CASSFSFDGTDTQYF. CDR3 bases: TGTGCCAGCAGCTTTAGCTTTGACGGCACAGATACGCAGTATTTT.

This clonotype has ten or more counts. V is TRBV20-1 and J is TRBJ2-7; perhaps TRBD1 as D (6 bases). V was shortened by 5 bases and J by 3 bases, with 14 bases between the two germline ends. The CDR3 consists of 13 residues. From germline, CDR1 is DFQATT and CDR2 SNEGSKA (reference sequence). The DNA for the CDR3 is TGCAGTGCTTACGGACAGCCGGGCTACGAGCAGTACTTC. Amino acid sequence: CSAYGQPGYEQYF.

There are a few counts of this clonotype. The chain has TRBV12-3 or TRBV12-4 and TRBJ2-3; D is undetermined. The CDR3 loop spans 14 amino acids. V gave up 1 base and J gave up 1 base, with 6 bases separating them. The CDR3 DNA reads TGTGCCAGCAGTTTAGTAGTTCGCACAGATACGCAGTATTTT. Protein product: CASSLVVRTDTQYF.

In its sample, this clonotype was seen many times. The chain combines TRBV7-2 with TRBJ2-7; no reliable D call. CDR3 length: 13 residues. CDR1 is SGHTA and CDR2 is FQGNSA in the germline V gene. V was clipped by 5 bases and J by 7 bases, with 15 bases between them. Written as DNA, the CDR3 is TGTGCCAGCAGCCGTGGCGGCTCTCGGGAGCAGTACTTC. This codes for CASSRGGSREQYF.

In its sample, this clonotype was seen a few times. The chain links TRBV13 to TRBJ1-4, with D possibly matching TRBD1 (5 bases). Germline loops: CDR1 PRHDT, CDR2 FYEKMQ (reference sequence). The V gene lost 0 bases and the J gene lost 5 bases, with 7 bases spanning the gap. The CDR3 contains 14 residues. The CDR3 spells CASSLGTVNEKLFF. The CDR3 DNA reads as TGTGCCAGCAGCTTAGGGACAGTCAATGAAAAACTGTTTTTT.

This clonotype was counted many times. The chain is built from TRBV20-1 and TRBJ2-7; TRBD1 is a possible D gene (5 bases). CDR1 and CDR2 (germline): DFQATT, SNEGSKA (reference sequence). The V end was cut by 4 bases, the J end by 2 bases, with 18 bases between. There are 15 residues in the CDR3. The CDR3 spells CSAIQTAKKTYEQYF. The CDR3 region has the DNA TGCAGTGCTATCCAGACAGCCAAAAAAACCTACGAGCAGTACTTC.

The table lists this clonotype with a few counts. V gene TRBV28 combines with J gene TRBJ2-4; D remains ambiguous. The CDR3 consists of 12 residues. Trimming took 3 bases from V and 9 from J, leaving 9 bases between them. Looked up from germline, CDR1 is MDHEN and CDR2 is SYDVKM. The CDR3 region has the DNA TGTGCCAGCAGTTTGGGTGACCGCATTCAGTACTTC. It translates to CASSLGDRIQYF.

The V call is TRBV7-9, the J call TRBJ1-1; D gene ambiguous. The CDR3 totals 17 residues. V was clipped by 2 bases and J by 3 bases, with 19 bases between them. From germline, CDR1 is SEHNR and CDR2 FQNEAQ (reference sequence). The CDR3 region is CASSLMFTPYADTEAFF. DNA for the CDR3: TGTGCCAGCAGCTTAATGTTCACGCCTTATGCGGACACTGAAGCTTTCTTT.

This clonotype was seen at least ten times. The chain joins TRBV7-6 to TRBJ1-2; D is undetermined. Trimming shortened V by 5 bases and J by 8 bases, and 18 bases separated the two germline ends. The germline V gene encodes CDR1 SGHVS and CDR2 FNYEAQ. This CDR3 has 14 residues. The CDR3 coding sequence is TGTGCCAGCAGCCCGCAGGAGAAAGGTGTGGGCTACACCTTC. Its translation is CASSPQEKGVGYTF.

The chain carries TRBV6-1 and TRBJ2-7; D may correspond to TRBD1 or TRBD2 (5 bases each). V lost 7 bases and J lost 2, with 12 bases in between. The CDR3 spans 13 residues. Germline V gene data show CDR1 as MNHNS and CDR2 as SASEGT. The CDR3 bases are TGTGCCAGCATCTGGGACCAAGCCTACGAGCAGTACTTC. This encodes CASIWDQAYEQYF.